This is a list of T cell receptor beta chains from one sample in a study of PD-L1 blockade in urothelial cancer. Generated by immunoSEQ multiplex PCR, the TCRdb table keeps only in-frame clones and is missing some. The profile covers 70,000 to 75,000 clones, with roughly nine tenths appearing a single time and approximately 4.5% taken by the ten largest. Source: PBMCs, taken around atezolizumab (anti-PD-L1) treatment. These TCRs come from a man in his 70s with urothelial cancer. Both conserved end residues are part of each CDR3. D genes are given only for firm matches. Size is omitted from some rows. Given values are once, few, many or a class for expanded clones.

CDR3aa: CASSLQGPGDTQYF
CDR3nt: TGCGCCAGCAGCTTACAGGGACCCGGGGATACGCAGTATTTT
j_gene: TRBJ2-3
abundance: .
v_gene: TRBV5-1
d_gene: .

CDR3aa: CASSLGSPGNTIYF
CDR3nt: TGTGCCAGCAGTCTTGGCTCTCCAGGAAACACCATATATTTT
j_gene: TRBJ1-3
abundance: .
v_gene: TRBV7-2
d_gene: .

CDR3aa: CASSGSGHGGFYNEQFF
CDR3nt: TGCGCCAGCAGTGGGTCAGGGCACGGGGGATTCTACAATGAGCAGTTCTTC
j_gene: TRBJ2-1
abundance: .
v_gene: TRBV10-1
d_gene: .

CDR3aa: CASSYSGRGSNQPQHF
CDR3nt: TGTGCCAGCAGTTACTCGGGGAGGGGTAGCAATCAGCCCCAGCATTTT
j_gene: TRBJ1-5
abundance: once
v_gene: TRBV6-6
d_gene: .

CDR3aa: CASSPAGYEQYF
CDR3nt: TGTGCCAGCTCACCGGCGGGTTACGAGCAGTACTTC
j_gene: TRBJ2-7
abundance: .
v_gene: TRBV18
d_gene: .

CDR3aa: CASSVAERTYNEQFF
CDR3nt: TGTGCCAGCAGCGTAGCTGAGCGGACCTACAATGAGCAGTTCTTC
j_gene: TRBJ2-1
abundance: .
v_gene: TRBV9
d_gene: .

CDR3aa: CAWSVLGTGRRETQYF
CDR3nt: TGTGCCTGGAGTGTACTGGGGACAGGGCGTCGGGAGACCCAGTACTTC
j_gene: TRBJ2-5
abundance: .
v_gene: TRBV30
d_gene: TRBD1

CDR3aa: CASRGPRREKLFF
CDR3nt: TGCGCCAGCAGAGGGCCGAGGAGGGAAAAACTGTTTTTT
j_gene: TRBJ1-4
abundance: .
v_gene: TRBV5-1
d_gene: .

CDR3aa: CASSLAGGYEQYF
CDR3nt: TGTGCCAGCAGTTTAGCAGGGGGGTACGAGCAGTACTTC
j_gene: TRBJ2-7
abundance: .
v_gene: TRBV28
d_gene: .

CDR3aa: CASSPLYEQYF
CDR3nt: TGTGCCAGCAGCCCGCTATACGAGCAGTACTTC
j_gene: TRBJ2-7
abundance: .
v_gene: TRBV11-2
d_gene: .

CDR3aa: CASSPRTANTGELFF
CDR3nt: TGTGCCAGCTCACCCCGGACAGCGAACACCGGGGAGCTGTTTTTT
j_gene: TRBJ2-2
abundance: .
v_gene: TRBV18
d_gene: .

CDR3aa: CASSLSPANYGYTF
CDR3nt: TGCGCCAGCAGCTTGTCCCCAGCTAACTATGGCTACACCTTC
j_gene: TRBJ1-2
abundance: medium-sized
v_gene: TRBV5-1
d_gene: .

CDR3aa: CASRTGIGYTF
CDR3nt: TGTGCCAGCAGGACGGGGATTGGCTACACCTTC
j_gene: TRBJ1-2
abundance: .
v_gene: TRBV6-5
d_gene: .

CDR3aa: CASSLGGQGYGYTF
CDR3nt: TGTGCCAGCAGCCTCGGGGGGCAAGGCTATGGCTACACCTTC
j_gene: TRBJ1-2
abundance: .
v_gene: TRBV7-2
d_gene: .

CDR3aa: CASRGSGGVRETQYF
CDR3nt: TGTGCCAGCAGGGGTAGCGGGGGGGTCCGGGAGACCCAGTACTTC
j_gene: TRBJ2-5
abundance: .
v_gene: TRBV2
d_gene: TRBD2

CDR3aa: CASSIRLAGEVTYEQYF
CDR3nt: TGTGCCAGTAGTATACGTTTGGCGGGAGAGGTAACCTACGAGCAGTACTTC
j_gene: TRBJ2-7
abundance: .
v_gene: TRBV19
d_gene: TRBD2

CDR3aa: CASSLGTASNQPQHF
CDR3nt: TGTGCCAGCAGTTTGGGGACAGCTAGCAATCAGCCCCAGCATTTT
j_gene: TRBJ1-5
abundance: .
v_gene: TRBV28
d_gene: TRBD1

CDR3aa: CASSSGTGKEETQYF
CDR3nt: TGCGCCAGCAGTTCCGGGACAGGGAAGGAGGAGACCCAGTACTTC
j_gene: TRBJ2-5
abundance: .
v_gene: TRBV5-1
d_gene: TRBD1

CDR3aa: CASTLYSGTGGKQYF
CDR3nt: TGTGCCAGCACTCTCTATAGCGGGACTGGGGGGAAGCAGTACTTC
j_gene: TRBJ2-7
abundance: .
v_gene: TRBV6-1
d_gene: TRBD2

CDR3aa: CASSEGAGYQPQHF
CDR3nt: TGTGCCAGCAGCGAGGGGGCGGGCTATCAGCCCCAGCATTTT
j_gene: TRBJ1-5
abundance: .
v_gene: TRBV27
d_gene: TRBD1

CDR3aa: CASSNYGTPYNEQFF
CDR3nt: TGTGCCAGCAGTAATTACGGGACACCGTACAATGAGCAGTTCTTC
j_gene: TRBJ2-1
abundance: few
v_gene: TRBV11-1
d_gene: .

CDR3aa: CASSPVGGLRNTGELFF
CDR3nt: TGTGCCAGCAGCCCTGTCGGGGGACTGAGGAACACCGGGGAGCTGTTTTTT
j_gene: TRBJ2-2
abundance: .
v_gene: TRBV7-3
d_gene: .

CDR3aa: CAWSFSAGNTIYF
CDR3nt: TGTGCCTGGAGCTTCTCGGCGGGGAACACCATATATTTT
j_gene: TRBJ1-3
abundance: .
v_gene: TRBV30
d_gene: .

CDR3aa: CASSPRLAGGPPYF
CDR3nt: TGTGCCAGCTCTCCCCGACTAGCGGGAGGCCCCCCGTACTTC
j_gene: TRBJ2-5
abundance: .
v_gene: TRBV18
d_gene: TRBD2

CDR3aa: CASRATGENYGYTF
CDR3nt: TGTGCCAGCAGGGCCACAGGAGAAAACTATGGCTACACCTTC
j_gene: TRBJ1-2
abundance: .
v_gene: TRBV27
d_gene: .

CDR3aa: CASSNRQTYEQYF
CDR3nt: TGTGCCAGCAGCAACCGACAGACATACGAGCAGTACTTC
j_gene: TRBJ2-7
abundance: .
v_gene: TRBV7-2
d_gene: .

CDR3aa: CASSPIYGNTEAFF
CDR3nt: TGTGCCAGCAGCCCCATTTACGGGAACACTGAAGCTTTCTTT
j_gene: TRBJ1-1
abundance: few
v_gene: TRBV5-4
d_gene: .

CDR3aa: CSVEPGIGGNIQYF
CDR3nt: TGCAGCGTTGAGCCAGGGATTGGGGGGAACATTCAGTACTTC
j_gene: TRBJ2-4
abundance: .
v_gene: TRBV29-1
d_gene: .

CDR3aa: CASSVASGANTGELFF
CDR3nt: TGTGCCAGCAGCGTAGCTAGCGGGGCGAACACCGGGGAGCTGTTTTTT
j_gene: TRBJ2-2
abundance: .
v_gene: TRBV9
d_gene: TRBD2

CDR3aa: CASSLSRTGAKGYTF
CDR3nt: TGTGCCAGCAGTTTATCCCGGACAGGGGCGAAGGGCTACACCTTC
j_gene: TRBJ1-2
abundance: .
v_gene: TRBV28
d_gene: TRBD1